A selection of T cell receptor beta chains follows, all from one sample in a study of vaccination effects on CD4 cells after COVID-19. Repertoires were generated with immunoSEQ multiplex PCR, while TCRdb's copy carries only in-frame clones and drops some. The repertoire holds about 38,000 clones, roughly 70% seen once, with approximately 22% in the top ten. Their antigens are not known. This specimen was CD4+ T cells from PBMCs cultured with SARS-CoV-2 spike peptides, taken before COVID-19 vaccination. These receptors were taken from a human donor who received a COVID-19 vaccine. CDR3s include the opening cysteine and the closing phenylalanine or tryptophan. A D gene is named only where the DNA matches it firmly. Only some rows state a clone size, as once, few, many or a class for expanded clones.

16,.,TRBV6-6,TRBD2,TRBJ2-7,CATLSQSAGAPYEQYF,TGTGCCACCCTGAGCCAATCAGCGGGAGCCCCCTACGAGCAGTACTTC
14,.,TRBV28,TRBD1,TRBJ1-2,CASSFGTGNYGYTF,TGTGCCAGCAGTTTCGGGACAGGCAACTATGGCTACACCTTC
12,.,TRBV12-3/TRBV12-4,.,TRBJ2-3,CASSFLVDTQYF,TGTGCCAGCAGTTTCTTGGTAGATACGCAGTATTTT
15,.,TRBV25-1,.,TRBJ1-4,CASTPSLGTNEKLFF,TGTGCCAGCACCCCTTCACTCGGGACTAATGAAAAACTGTTTTTT
17,.,TRBV15,TRBD2,TRBJ2-5,CATSARTSGGYQETQYF,TGTGCCACCAGCGCCCGGACTAGCGGGGGCTACCAAGAGACCCAGTACTTC
15,few,TRBV18,TRBD1,TRBJ1-1,CASSPGTGGRTEAFF,TGTGCCAGCTCACCAGGGACAGGGGGTCGCACTGAAGCTTTCTTT
14,once,TRBV6-5,.,TRBJ2-7,CASSMGHSIYEQYF,TGTGCCAGCAGCATGGGTCATTCAATCTACGAGCAGTACTTC
15,.,TRBV10-2,.,TRBJ1-2,CASSNWGARLDGYTF,TGCGCCAGCAGCAATTGGGGGGCGCGCCTCGATGGCTACACCTTC
15,.,TRBV15,.,TRBJ1-4,CATSKPGSANEKLFF,TGTGCCACCAGCAAACCGGGATCTGCGAATGAAAAACTGTTTTTT
18,few,TRBV27,.,TRBJ1-2,CASSSSWGRGGIYYGYTF,TGTGCCAGCAGTTCCTCGTGGGGGAGGGGAGGGATTTACTATGGCTACACCTTC
14,few,TRBV3-1/TRBV3-2,TRBD1,TRBJ2-7,CASSQGDRGREQYF,TGTGCCAGCAGCCAGGGGGACAGGGGGCGCGAGCAGTACTTC
14,.,TRBV3-1/TRBV3-2,.,TRBJ2-7,CASSLRGDTYEQYF,TGTGCCAGCAGCCTCAGAGGGGACACCTACGAGCAGTACTTC
12,.,TRBV11-2,TRBD1,TRBJ2-1,CASSKRTGEQFF,TGTGCCAGCAGTAAAAGGACAGGCGAGCAGTTCTTC
13,.,TRBV18,.,TRBJ2-5,CASSPGTGETQYF,TGTGCCAGCTCACCGGGGACGGGCGAGACCCAGTACTTC
16,.,TRBV28,.,TRBJ2-5,CASSLLDGTIKETQYF,TGTGCCAGCAGTTTATTGGATGGGACAATAAAAGAGACCCAGTACTTC
14,.,TRBV5-4,TRBD1,TRBJ1-2,CASSSGTVNYGYTF,TGTGCCAGCAGCTCCGGGACAGTTAACTATGGCTACACCTTC
15,few,TRBV11-2,TRBD2,TRBJ2-2,CASSPLAGAWGELFF,TGTGCCAGCAGCCCACTAGCGGGGGCGTGGGGGGAGCTGTTTTTT
13,once,TRBV5-1,.,TRBJ2-1,CASSPDIYNEQFF,TGCGCCAGCAGCCCAGACATTTACAATGAGCAGTTCTTC
14,.,TRBV28,.,TRBJ1-5,CASSLFWGGQPQHF,TGTGCCAGCAGTTTATTCTGGGGAGGTCAGCCCCAGCATTTT
18,.,TRBV2,.,TRBJ1-6,CASSEVARGSSYNSPLHF,TGTGCCAGCAGTGAAGTTGCCAGGGGAAGCTCCTATAATTCACCCCTCCACTTT
13,.,TRBV9,.,TRBJ2-5,CASSAGLGGTQYF,TGTGCCAGCAGCGCGGGGCTGGGGGGGACCCAGTACTTC